A single sample is the source of the 14 T cell receptor beta chains below, sequenced in a study of post-analysis software for immune sequencing data. Their target antigens are unknown. Every TCR beta cDNA library bore unique molecular identifiers. TCRdb reprocessed the PCR reads via MiXCR and lists one record per CDR3 protein. The table lists just over 250,000 distinct CDR3 sequences, 30% to 45% of them singletons. General observations from the study: Roughly five TRBV segments appeared more often in patients than in controls, and TRBV5-6, TRBV5-1 and TRBV20-1 were among these.

The sequencing input was blood. Receptors were obtained from a girl aged 5-17 years with multiple sclerosis.

This clonotype has at least ten counts. The rearrangement uses TRBV4-1 and TRBJ1-5; 8 nucleotides align to TRBD1. Trimming cost V 0 bases and J 0 bases; bases outside gene matches: 7. Germline-derived CDR1 and CDR2 are MGHRA and YSYEKL. The length of the CDR3 is 18 residues. CDR3 loop: CASSQDPGGGYSNQPQHF. DNA of the CDR3: TGCGCCAGCAGCCAAGACCCAGGGGGCGGATATAGCAATCAGCCCCAGCATTTT.

The sample holds many counts of this clonotype. The chain joins TRBV5-1 to TRBJ2-1; possible D gene TRBD1, 5 bases. V lost 7 bases and J 0 bases, leaving 17 bases between the germline ends. CDR3 size: 16 residues. Germline V gene data show CDR1 as SGHRS and CDR2 as YFSETQ. The CDR3 spells CASDYGGQGSYNEQFF. The CDR3 coding sequence is TGCGCCAGCGATTACGGTGGTCAGGGCTCCTACAATGAGCAGTTCTTC.

This clonotype was found a few times. The J gene is TRBJ1-1, the V gene TRBV12-3 or TRBV12-4; TRBD1 agrees at 10 bases. The CDR3 contains 15 residues. With V trimmed by 7 bases and J by 4 bases, 9 bases remained unmatched. This chain's CDR3 is CASTSGTGAPTEAFF. The CDR3 nucleotides read TGTGCCAGCACCTCCGGGACAGGGGCTCCCACTGAAGCTTTCTTT.

The gene calls are TRBV4-1 and TRBJ1-5; D is unclear. Per the germline V gene, CDR1 is MGHRA and CDR2 is YSYEKL. CDR3 length: 16 amino acids. Trimming shortened V by 1 base and J by 2 bases, and 12 bases separated the two germline ends. The DNA of the CDR3 is TGCGCCAGCAGCCAAGGTGCGAGCAGAGGCAATCAGCCCCAGCATTTT. It codes for CASSQGASRGNQPQHF.

This clonotype was recorded a few times. Germline and junction disagree at one end, which may indicate a read error. The V call is TRBV20-1, the J call TRBJ1-2; 10 nucleotides align to TRBD1. The CDR3 has 15 residues. CDR1 and CDR2 from the germline V gene are DFQATT and SNEGSKA (reference sequence). The CDR3: CSARGQGRANYGSTF. CDR3 DNA sequence: TGCAGTGCTAGGGGACAGGGGAGAGCTAACTATGGCTCCACCTTC.

The table lists this clonotype with many counts. The chain couples TRBV20-1 to TRBJ2-5; possibly TRBD1 for D (5 bases). The CDR3 has 12 amino acids. Deletions cut 3 bases from V and 5 bases from J, with 10 bases between. Looked up from germline, CDR1 is DFQATT and CDR2 is SNEGSKA (reference sequence). This CDR3 is CSASRTWETQYF. For the CDR3, the DNA is TGCAGTGCTAGCCGGACATGGGAGACCCAGTACTTC.

This clonotype showed up many times. The gene calls are TRBV27 and TRBJ2-1; 14 bases match TRBD2. Unmatched junction bases numbered 2, after V lost 3 bases and J lost 4 bases. Germline-derived CDR1 and CDR2 are MNHEY and SMNVEV (reference sequence). The CDR3 extends over 16 amino acids. CDR3: CASSFGTSGSYNEQFF. DNA of the CDR3: TGTGCCAGCAGTTTCGGGACTAGCGGGAGTTACAATGAGCAGTTCTTC.

This clonotype appeared many times. The rearrangement links TRBV5-1 to TRBJ2-1; D is unclear. V lost 4 bases and J 7 bases, leaving 9 bases between the germline ends. Per germline, CDR1 SGHRS and CDR2 YFSETQ. The CDR3 has 12 residues. DNA for the CDR3: TGCGCCAGCAGCCAGACCAGGAATGAGCAGTTCTTC. Translated, it gives CASSQTRNEQFF.

The chain carries TRBV6-1 and TRBJ1-1; maybe TRBD1 (5 bases). Germline assignment: CDR1 MNHNS and CDR2 SASEGT. V dropped 8 bases and J dropped 5 bases, with 18 bases sitting between them. The CDR3 covers 14 residues. CDR3 region: CASFEEMRGTEAFF. CDR3 sequence (DNA): TGTGCCAGCTTTGAAGAGATGCGGGGGACTGAAGCTTTCTTT.

This clonotype was seen many times. For the CDR3, the DNA is TGTGCCAGCAGCAGAGTAGCGTACAATGAGCAGTTCTTC. Its translation: CASSRVAYNEQFF. The J gene is TRBJ2-1, the V gene TRBV12-3 or TRBV12-4; D is possibly TRBD2 (5 bases). V gave up 6 bases and J gave up 4 bases, with 10 bases separating them. The CDR3 spans 13 residues.

The rearrangement joins TRBV20-1 to TRBJ2-1; 8 bases map to TRBD2. The CDR3 covers 14 residues. With V trimmed by 0 bases and J by 7 bases, 5 bases remained unmatched. From germline, CDR1 is DFQATT and CDR2 SNEGSKA (reference sequence). CDR3 DNA: TGCAGTGCTAGAGATATAGCGGGACAAAATGAGCAGTTCTTC. Protein product: CSARDIAGQNEQFF.

Many counts were recorded for this clonotype. This sequence joins TRBV5-1 and TRBJ2-3; 8 bases map to TRBD1. The trim removed 4 bases at V and 2 bases at J, leaving 3 bases unmatched. This CDR3 spans 14 amino acids. The germline V gene encodes CDR1 SGHRS and CDR2 YFSETQ. CDR3 amino acids: CASSLDRATDTQYF. CDR3 nucleotide sequence: TGCGCCAGCAGCCTGGACAGGGCCACAGATACGCAGTATTTT.

Ten or more counts support this clonotype. The chain uses TRBV28 and TRBJ2-3; 14 bases align to TRBD2. After removal of 5 bases from V and 5 bases from J, the junction contained 12 bases not matched to a gene. The CDR3 runs 18 residues. CDR1 and CDR2 from the germline V gene are MDHEN and SYDVKM. In nucleotides, the CDR3 is TGTGCCAGCAGTCCGGGACTAGCGGGAGTGAGATGGGAAGATACGCAGTATTTT. Translated: CASSPGLAGVRWEDTQYF.

This clonotype appeared many times. The V gene is TRBV3-1, the J gene TRBJ2-5; either TRBD1 or TRBD2 may fit D (6 bases each). The CDR3 has 12 amino acids. Germline V lookup: CDR1 LGHDT, CDR2 YNNKEL (reference sequence). Trimming cost V 6 bases and J 9 bases, with 14 bases left between them. CDR3 coding DNA: TGTGCCAGCAGGCAGGAGGGGGGAGCCCAGTACTTC. Translating gives CASRQEGGAQYF.